This T cell receptor (beta chain) was captured in a study of beta chain features in type 1 diabetes. All of the isolated RNA was reverse transcribed, so expressed TCRB transcripts were sequenced. TCRdb's table, derived via immunoSEQ multiplex PCR, lists solely in-frame clones and lacks some. Of about 150,000 clones listed, 11% are singletons. V lost 0 bases to trimming and J lost 5 bases; unmatched junction nucleotides: 6. Germline assignment: CDR1 LGHNA and CDR2 YNFKEQ. The CDR3 is 17 amino acids. Details on this clone: Its specificity is unknown.

The study, taken as a whole, reports: Shortening of TCRB CDR3s, moderate but significant, appeared in all four CD4+ subsets of Type 1 diabetes patients.

The sequenced sample was central memory CD4+ T cells from blood. This clonotype was obtained from a man aged 18 to 30 in good health. The V call is TRBV4-2, the J call TRBJ2-3, with 12 bases aligning to TRBD2. The CDR3: CASSQDATSGGRDTQYF. CDR3 in DNA: TGTGCCAGCAGCCAAGATGCGACTAGCGGGGGAAGAGATACGCAGTATTTT.